The subject of this entry is one T cell receptor (beta chain). The specificity of this receptor is unknown. It has no much larger one-base neighbor in the sample; base qualities were not kept. From the cysteine up to the phenylalanine, the CDR3 has a length of 15 residues. The only DNA kept is the CDR3, 45 bases in frame from the first base. Preparation of the library involved the immunoSEQ multiplex PCR assay. The multiplex PCR relied on a mix of 60 forward primers for TCR Vbeta segments and 13 reverse primers for TCR Jbeta segments. The CDR3 region of rearranged TCR beta genes was amplified from genomic DNA with a multiplex PCR assay. The amplified TCR beta libraries were sequenced on the Illumina HiSeq System as 87-base-pair reads. The original methods were these. Across the 670 or so repertoires, a later analysis counted some 80 million unique TCR beta chains, about 10 million of which were shared by at least two donors. Raw reads were error-corrected and collapsed into unique sequences by a nearest-neighbor algorithm in which closely related sequences were merged to remove PCR and sequencing errors. CDR3 sequences were aligned to IMGT reference sequences to assign V, D and J gene segments. For a sequence to be retained, a match of at least six nucleotides was required to both a V gene segment and a J gene segment. Rearrangements were called productive when the CDR3 lacked stop codons and stayed in frame with V and J; all others were non-productive. CDR3 was defined according to IMGT convention as the region running from the second conserved V-encoded cysteine to the conserved J-encoded phenylalanine. In an earlier analysis of 500 to 650 of the donors, sequences lacking an unambiguous match to a single V gene segment were excluded. An earlier analysis of approximately 590 of the donors called V segments functional above 56.7% productive rearrangements and segregating when the between-donor standard deviation exceeded 5%. A statistical classification framework was built to diagnose cytomegalovirus status from the catalog of TCR beta chain sequences. A later analysis assigned V and J genes by comparing TCR nucleotide sequences with IMGT/GENE-DB human TR gene sequences. A later analysis assigned CDR3 sequences and most-parsimonious VDJ recombination scenarios with the TCRdist pipeline. In a later analysis, each TCR beta chain was defined by its CDR3 amino acid sequence together with its V-gene family, and reads without a unique V-gene family were excluded. As a way to deal with suspected cross-contamination and a sequencing artifact, a later analysis dropped 450 to 600 nucleotide sequences that were highly shared and had low generation probability. In a later analysis, a clonal expansion index for each public chain was calculated from normalized within-repertoire ranks of inferred template counts. Generation probabilities in a later analysis came from a VDJ recombination model fitted to out-of-frame rearrangements, and those results were checked against IGoR. In a later analysis, hypergeometric tests were used to score TCR-TCR, TCR-HLA and TCR-CMV co-occurrence, with a repertoire-size bias correction applied to TCR pairs. A later analysis estimated false discovery rates by permuting HLA or CMV assignments 20 times. In a later analysis, co-occurring TCRs were grouped using DBSCAN, and TCRdist sequence similarity was added for clustering within HLA-allele-positive subsets. For co-occurrence clustering, repertoires with fewer than 30,000 or more than 120,000 public chains were excluded, along with roughly five repertoires with anomalous nucleotide sharing. TCRdb's version of the immuneACCESS table is confined to in-frame rearrangements and falls short of the full clone set. An unresolved V gene accounts for under half of the shortfall where checked; the remainder is of unknown origin. V and J calls and clone size are as listed in that table; D and trimming were resolved from the DNA. The sample contains around 160,000 clones, 75% to 90% of them found a single time. The top ten constitute roughly 10% of the sample.

The sample originates from a study of cytomegalovirus exposure and HLA in healthy donors (TCRdb year 2017). For the wider study: An earlier analysis of some 550 of the donors reported 250 to 350 Gb of sequence data and around 110 million unique TCR beta sequences from about 180 million T cells. An early release covering roughly 600 HLA-typed donors comprised about 310 gigabases of sequencing data and around 80 million unique TCR sequences. Among the roughly 410 genotyped donors, under 90% belonged to the genetic ancestry cluster associated with self-reported Caucasian donors. The aim of the study was to test whether cataloging public T cell receptors could identify signatures of past pathogen exposure. The T cell repertoires of 670 or so subjects were profiled by immunosequencing and related to cytomegalovirus serostatus. Along with the approximately 620-subject first cohort, a separate validation cohort of more than 90 different subjects was used. High-throughput TCR immunosequencing, statistical association of individual TCRs with disease status, and machine learning were combined to predict cytomegalovirus infection status. In a later analysis, previously published TCR beta repertoires from more than 500 donors were re-analyzed and high-resolution HLA genotyping was added so that TCR occurrence patterns could be studied. The later analysis used no new phenotypic data to find candidate immune exposures, relying instead on TCR beta sequences and their occurrence across donors. In an earlier analysis of 587 of the donors, high-throughput TCR beta sequencing was used to judge whether each TCR beta V gene segment behaved as functional or pseudogenic. Donor age, sex, ethnicity and CMV serostatus were compiled alongside the repertoire data. A later genetic analysis used genome-wide SNP genotypes for 398 of the 666 donors, treating that subset as a discovery cohort. All discovery cohort repertoires had been generated using a single sequencing platform. HLA typing included class I and class II loci at four-digit resolution. Typing coverage varied by locus: about 620-640 donors for A, B, C, DRB1 and DQB1; about 520 for DQA1; about 590 for DPA1; roughly 450 for DPB1. Roughly five DR-DQ haplotypes were handled as single units for association and clustering because linkage in the cohort was strong. Among under 450 genotyped donors of the cohort, an average of about 240,000 unique TCR beta nucleotide sequences were sequenced per donor, approximately 20% of them non-productive. General findings and caveats noted by the study authors: A further reported finding was that TCR beta sequences accurately predicted the HLA-A and HLA-B alleles for most subjects in the first cohort. Strong co-occurrence of HLA alleles, especially DR and DQ, made assigning TCR associations to individual alleles difficult. A later genetic analysis reported fewer N-insertions in productive TCRs among donors in an Asian-associated ancestry cluster than the roughly 700-donor mean. A few of the identified cytomegalovirus-associated TCR beta chains were confirmed in vitro to be specific for cytomegalovirus antigens. Correlated functional status among segregating V segments might be attributable to linkage disequilibrium, but an unknown experimental factor could not be ruled out. A later genetic analysis associated a missense DCLRE1C variant with V-gene and J-gene trimming of TCR beta chains, and an independent cohort replicated the association. The cohort was sequenced for TCR beta chains only, and without alpha or paired-chain data the features that could be detected were limited. A cluster of highly shared sequence variants was judged likely to represent a technical artifact of the sequencing pipeline. A later analysis associated about 16,000 TCR beta sequences with specific HLA alleles at a false discovery rate of 0.05. In both the original and validation cohorts, the classifier was reported to diagnose cytomegalovirus status with high specificity and sensitivity. A total of roughly 160 TCR beta chains were listed by the study as associated with cytomegalovirus. The authors suggested that the approach could potentially be generalized to other disease states and immunological phenotypes. The 87-base-pair reads could not distinguish some IMGT-functional V segments, including TRBV6-2 and TRBV6-3, so those segments were excluded. In a later analysis, several top co-occurrence clusters were reported to appear linked to parvovirus B19, influenza, CMV and Epstein-Barr virus. CMV serostatus was the only immune exposure information available for the cohort. Because HLA typing was unavailable for some donors at each locus, only the typed subset was used in association tests. Broadly in line with IMGT annotations, most TCR beta V segments showed up in productive rearrangements about 90% or about 30% of the time in an earlier analysis of 450 to 750 of the donors. Sequencing depth was assumed to be roughly uniform across donors in the presence/absence analyses, though that assumption may not hold. Because counts were too low, some 17 rarely observed V segments, including chromosome 9 orphons, were excluded from the earlier analysis of several hundred of the donors. According to a later analysis, most CMV-associated TCR beta chains appeared to be HLA-restricted, and the HLA associations seemed to be driven largely by CMV exposure. In a later analysis, the rate of TCR association differed among HLA loci, with DRB1 alleles having the most associated TCRs and HLA-C alleles having the fewest. While some public TCRs were present in many individuals, most TCR sequences turned up only very rarely across donors. Compared with equally common non-associated chains, HLA-associated TCR beta chains in a later analysis were more clonally expanded and had lower generation probabilities.

The cohort comprised approximately 700 healthy bone marrow donors. At the time of sampling, all cohort members were nominally healthy, though unrecorded immune exposures were likely present. The donor tested CMV seropositive and was one of the 289 seropositive cohort members. Every donor gave a peripheral blood sample, and the peripheral blood mononuclear cells from that sample were used for TCR beta sequencing. Genomic DNA extraction from the blood cell samples was performed with the Qiagen DNeasy Blood Extraction Kit. Sequenced input: PBMCs. This receptor was taken from a man aged 18 to 35 in good health and CMV-seropositive. The rearrangement combines TRBV21-1 with TRBJ2-7; TRBD1 was called by the table and not checked on the DNA. TRBV21-1 is a known pseudogene. The nucleotide sequence reads TGTGCCAGCAGCAACCTGCAGGGCAGCTCCTACGAGCAGTACTTC. Translated, this gives CASSNLQGSSYEQYF.